A single sample is the source of the 3 T cell receptor beta chains below, sequenced in a study of chemoradiotherapy in HPV16-positive cancers. Method: immunoSEQ multiplex PCR; TCRdb's copy keeps in-frame clones and lacks some. Here the sample spans approximately 12,000 clones, about nine tenths being singletons. Sequenced here: blood, sampled from a patient who underwent chemoradiotherapy. These receptors all stem from a human donor with HPV-associated anogenital cancer.

The chain uses TRBV11-1 and TRBJ2-2; possibly TRBD1 for D (5 bases). Trimming cost V 1 base and J 2 bases, with 14 bases left between them. The CDR3 loop spans 17 amino acids. CDR1 is SGHAT, CDR2 FQDESV, per germline (reference sequence). As DNA, the CDR3 is TGTGCCAGCAGCTTAGTCCAGACCACAGGAAACACCGGGGAGCTGTTTTTT. This gives the protein CASSLVQTTGNTGELFF. The variable domain in full, completed from reference TRBV11-1 and TRBJ2-2, reads EAEVAQSPRYKITEKSQAVAFWCDPISGHATLYWYRQILGQGPELLVQFQDESVVDDSQLPKDRFSAERLKGVDSTLKIQPAELGDSAMYLCASSLVQTTGNTGELFFGEGSRLTVL.

As for this clone: This same CDR3 is encoded by further DNA sequences in the sample. The chain carries TRBV2 and TRBJ2-7; 9 bases are shared with TRBD1. Unmatched junction bases numbered 11, after V lost 6 bases and J lost 5 bases. The CDR3 extends over 15 amino acids. Germline CDR1 reads SNHLY; CDR2 reads FYNNEI. CDR3 region: CASRILGTGLDEQYF. In nucleotides, the CDR3 is TGTGCCAGCAGGATATTGGGGACAGGGCTCGACGAGCAGTACTTC.

CDR3 sequence (DNA): TGTGCCAGCAGCCCCGGGACAGGGGTAAACACCATATATTTT. Its protein is CASSPGTGVNTIYF. V gene TRBV11-3 combines with J gene TRBJ1-3, with 10 bases identical to TRBD1. CDR3 length: 14 residues. The V and J ends lost 5 bases and 6 bases, in that order; junction bases with no gene match: 4. The germline V gene encodes CDR1 SGHNT and CDR2 YENEEA.